This T cell receptor (beta chain) was observed in a study of shared clonotypes between healthy human individuals. Study details: CD4 naive and memory got three plates each, CD8 naive two, CD8 memory one.

CDR1 is GTSNPN, CDR2 SVGIG, per germline (reference sequence). V was clipped by 1 base and J by 4 bases; unmatched bases: 7. The CDR3 is 15 amino acids. A word on this clone: Its antigen is unidentified.

TCRdb's copy holds only in-frame clones and misses some; the assay was immunoSEQ multiplex PCR. This sample has more than 550,000 clones; 90% occur once, and the top ten carry about 33%. Study conclusions and caveats: Non-shared clonotypes had lower generation probabilities than those shared by all four donors.

This chain links TRBV30 with TRBJ1-5; 7 positions match TRBD1. The sequence came from a man younger than 30 in good health. Some clones in this sample may be carry-over from other donors' samples. Sequencing used memory CD8+ T cells from PBMCs. This sample's subset: CD45RO+ cells pooled with CCR7-negative TemRA cells. CDR3 nucleotide sequence: TGTGCCTGGAGTGCTGGGACAGTCATTAATCAGCCCCAGCATTTT. This translates into CAWSAGTVINQPQHF.